These 18 T cell receptor beta chains share one sample of origin, sequenced in a study of T cells in tuberculosis. Sequenced by immunoSEQ multiplex PCR; TCRdb stores in-frame clones only, minus some. Of more than 30,000 clones listed, less than 95% are singletons. The specimen sequenced was PBMCs. These receptors were obtained from a donor aged 10-29 years with latent tuberculosis or without tuberculosis infection.

This chain connects TRBV27 to TRBJ2-1, with TRBD2 matching over 14 bases. The V gene end was trimmed by 3 bases and the J gene end by 10 bases; junction bases not matched to a gene: 5. CDR1 MNHEY and CDR2 SMNVEV come from the germline V gene (reference sequence). This CDR3 has 15 residues. The CDR3 DNA reads as TGTGCCAGCAGTTTCCCGGGACTAGCGGGAGTAGAGCAGTTCTTC. It codes for CASSFPGLAGVEQFF.

The gene calls are TRBV7-9 and TRBJ2-1, with TRBD2 identical over 9 bases. With 1 base clipped from V and 6 bases from J, the junction kept 16 bases outside the gene matches. CDR1 is SEHNR and CDR2 is FQNEAQ in the germline V gene (reference sequence). There are 19 residues in the CDR3. The CDR3 coding sequence is TGTGCCAGCAGCTTAGTAATTTCCTGGACTAGCGAGCTCTCCAATGAGCAGTTCTTC. Translation gives CASSLVISWTSELSNEQFF.

This clone is a singleton in its sample. The chain recombines TRBV5-6 with TRBJ2-1, with D maybe TRBD2 (6 bases). The V and J ends lost 6 bases and 9 bases respectively, with 28 bases between them. The CDR3 loop spans 17 amino acids. Germline V gene lookup returns CDR1 SGHDT and CDR2 YYEEEE. CDR3 DNA: TGTGCCAGCAACCCGCGGACACCCGCCGGGAGTTTACGTGAGCAGTTCTTC. Translation gives CASNPRTPAGSLREQFF.

V usage is TRBV2 and J usage is TRBJ2-7; 7 bases map to TRBD1. The CDR3 length is 13 residues. V was clipped by 6 bases and J by 2 bases; unmatched bases: 4. CDR1 and CDR2 (germline): SNHLY, FYNNEI. CDR3 DNA sequence: TGTGCCAGCAGAGGACAGGCCGCCTACGAGCAGTACTTC. Translated, it gives CASRGQAAYEQYF.

J is TRBJ2-2 and V is TRBV9; the D is unclear. Trimming stripped 0 bases from V and 7 bases from J, with 10 bases between. Looked up from germline, CDR1 is SGDLS and CDR2 is YYNGEE. The CDR3 spans 14 residues. The CDR3 region is CASSVGDTHGELFF. Here the CDR3 DNA reads TGTGCCAGCAGCGTAGGTGACACACACGGGGAGCTGTTTTTT. The variable domain in full, with the rest retrieved from reference TRBV9 and TRBJ2-2, is DSGVTQTPKHLITATGQRVTLRCSPRSGDLSVYWYQQSLDQGLQFLIQYYNGEERAKGNILERFSAQQFPDLHSELNLSSLELGDSALYFCASSVGDTHGELFFGEGSRLTVL.

The rearrangement links TRBV7-9 to TRBJ1-5, with TRBD1 identical over 9 bases. This CDR3 contains 14 residues. The J segment lost 7 bases and the V segment lost 5 bases, leaving 6 bases of the junction unmatched. Germline loops: CDR1 SEHNR, CDR2 FQNEAQ (reference sequence). CDR3 in DNA: TGTGCCAGCAGCCCAGATACAGGGGGCCAGCCCCAGCATTTT. It codes for CASSPDTGGQPQHF. The variable domain in full, with the rest retrieved from reference TRBV7-9 and TRBJ1-5, is DTGVSQNPRHKITKRGQNVTFRCDPISEHNRLYWYRQTLGQGPEFLTYFQNEAQLEKSRLLSDRFSAERPKGSFSTLEIQRTEQGDSAMYLCASSPDTGGQPQHFGDGTRLSIL.

The V call is TRBV6-1, the J call TRBJ2-5, with 10 positions matching TRBD1. The V gene end was trimmed by 0 bases and the J gene end by 5 bases; junction bases not matched to a gene: 6. The CDR3 is made up of 16 amino acids. The germline CDR1 and CDR2 sequences are MNHNS and SASEGT. CDR3 loop: CASSEALGTGAETQYF. The CDR3 DNA follows: TGTGCCAGCAGTGAAGCACTGGGGACAGGGGCTGAGACCCAGTACTTC.

The chain links TRBV4-2 to TRBJ2-1; TRBD2 agrees at 7 bases. V gave up 1 base and J gave up 5 bases; unmatched junction bases: 8. The CDR3 runs 16 residues. Germline-derived CDR1 and CDR2 are LGHNA and YNFKEQ. CDR3 in DNA: TGTGCCAGCAGCCAAGCTGAGGCGGGAGAGGACAATGAGCAGTTCTTC. The encoded protein is CASSQAEAGEDNEQFF.

This chain uses TRBV5-5 with TRBJ1-5, with D perhaps matching TRBD1 (6 bases). V was shortened by 0 bases and J by 5 bases, with 12 bases between the two germline ends. The CDR3 spans 15 residues. CDR1 is SGHKS and CDR2 is YYEKEE in the germline V gene (reference sequence). CDR3 region: CASSLVGGDYQPQHF. CDR3 bases: TGTGCCAGCAGCTTGGTAGGGGGTGATTATCAGCCCCAGCATTTT.

This rearrangement joins TRBV7-2 to TRBJ1-5; a possible D gene is TRBD1 (6 bases). The CDR3 sequence is 15 residues long. Trimming took off 2 bases at V and 4 bases at J, with 12 bases between the two ends. The V gene's germline CDR1 is SGHTA and CDR2 FQGNSA. The CDR3 here is CASSLRGWENQPQHF. In DNA, the CDR3 is TGTGCCAGCAGCTTAAGGGGGTGGGAAAATCAGCCCCAGCATTTT.

The rearrangement joins TRBV7-9 to TRBJ1-2, with D possibly matching TRBD1 (6 bases). The CDR3 loop spans 14 amino acids. From germline, CDR1 is SEHNR and CDR2 FQNEAQ (reference sequence). V was cut by 1 base and J by 4 bases, with 10 bases left in between. CDR3 sequence (DNA): TGTGCCAGCAGCTTAGGACTGGACAGCTATGGCTACACCTTC. Its protein is CASSLGLDSYGYTF.

This chain uses TRBV4-2 with TRBJ2-1; D possibly corresponds to TRBD1 (6 bases). This CDR3 has 14 residues. Germline V gene sequence: CDR1 LGHNA, CDR2 YNFKEQ. Between the trimmed V and J ends, which lost 0 bases and 8 bases, there was a span of 11 bases. The CDR3 region is CASSQDQGSHEQFF. The CDR3 DNA is TGTGCCAGCAGCCAAGATCAGGGGTCGCATGAGCAGTTCTTC.

The chain links TRBV6-1 to TRBJ1-2, with TRBD1 as a possible D gene (6 bases). Germline-derived CDR1 and CDR2 are MNHNS and SASEGT. The ends were cut back, 3 bases at V and 8 bases at J, with 16 bases in the middle. This CDR3 contains 14 residues. CDR3 region: CASSDPQGLWGYTF. DNA for the CDR3: TGTGCCAGCAGTGACCCACAGGGCCTTTGGGGCTACACCTTC.

The chain carries TRBV13 and TRBJ2-7, with a possible D match to TRBD2 (7 bases). The CDR3 covers 14 residues. V lost 5 bases and J lost 4, with 15 bases in between. Germline CDR1 PRHDT, CDR2 FYEKMQ (reference sequence). The CDR3 reads CASSPRGARYEQYF. CDR3 DNA: TGTGCCAGCAGCCCCCGGGGGGCGAGGTACGAGCAGTACTTC.

This chain's CDR3 is CAWSPLNRITDTQYF. The CDR3 DNA reads as TGTGCCTGGAGTCCCCTGAACAGGATCACAGATACGCAGTATTTT. V gene TRBV30 combines with J gene TRBJ2-3; TRBD1 might be the D (5 bases). Trimming shortened V by 2 bases and J by 2 bases, and 14 bases separated the two germline ends. CDR3 length equals 15 residues. Germline lookup yields CDR1 GTSNPN and CDR2 SVGIG (reference sequence).

This chain connects TRBV6-9 to TRBJ1-1, with D possibly matching TRBD1 (5 bases). Germline CDR1 is MNHGY and CDR2 is SVAAGI. V dropped 6 bases and J dropped 3 bases, with 11 bases sitting between them. This CDR3 is 13 amino acids long. CDR3 nucleotide sequence: TGTGCCAGCAGGTTCGACAGACACACTGAAGCTTTCTTT. Translating gives CASRFDRHTEAFF.

The gene calls are TRBV5-6 and TRBJ2-7, with 8 bases that match TRBD2. This CDR3 contains 14 residues. V dropped 3 bases and J dropped 4; count of bases not matched to a gene: 6. Germline V lookup: CDR1 SGHDT, CDR2 YYEEEE. The CDR3 sequence: CASSYTSGPYEQYF. CDR3 in DNA: TGTGCCAGCAGCTACACTAGCGGACCGTACGAGCAGTACTTC.

This rearrangement joins TRBV5-6 to TRBJ1-4, with D possibly being TRBD1 (6 bases). Germline V gene lookup returns CDR1 SGHDT and CDR2 YYEEEE. V lost 0 bases and J lost 8, with 14 bases in between. The CDR3 has 15 amino acids. DNA of the CDR3: TGTGCCAGCAGCTTGGCCACGGGGGGCTGGGAAAAACTGTTTTTT. Translation gives CASSLATGGWEKLFF.